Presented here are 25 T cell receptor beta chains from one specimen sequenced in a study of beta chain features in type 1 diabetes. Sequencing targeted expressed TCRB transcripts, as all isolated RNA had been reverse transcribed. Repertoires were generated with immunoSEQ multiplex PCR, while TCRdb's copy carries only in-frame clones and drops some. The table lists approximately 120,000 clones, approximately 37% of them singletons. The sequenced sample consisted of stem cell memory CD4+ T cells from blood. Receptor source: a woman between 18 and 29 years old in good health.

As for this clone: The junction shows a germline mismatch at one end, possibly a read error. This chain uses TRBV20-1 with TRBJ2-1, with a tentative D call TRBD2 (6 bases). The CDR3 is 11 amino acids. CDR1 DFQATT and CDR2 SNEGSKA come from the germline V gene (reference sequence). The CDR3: CLAGPTNEQFF. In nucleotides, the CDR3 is TGTTTGGCGGGGCCAACGAATGAGCAGTTCTTC.

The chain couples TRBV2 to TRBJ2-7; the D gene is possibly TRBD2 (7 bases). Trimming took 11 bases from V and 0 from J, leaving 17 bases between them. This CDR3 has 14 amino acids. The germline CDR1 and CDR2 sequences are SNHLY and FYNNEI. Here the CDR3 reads CAGGGRVSSYEQYF. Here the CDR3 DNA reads TGTGCCGGGGGGGGGCGTGTCAGCTCCTACGAGCAGTACTTC. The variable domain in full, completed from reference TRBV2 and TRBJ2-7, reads EPEVTQTPSHQVTQMGQEVILRCVPISNHLYFYWYRQILGQKVEFLVSFYNNEISEKSEIFDDQFSVERPDGSNFTLKIRSTKLEDSAMYFCAGGGRVSSYEQYFGPGTRLTVT.

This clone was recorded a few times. CDR3 nucleotides: TGTGCCAGCAGCTTCGGGAGGGCCTCCGGGGAGCTGTTTTTT. Translating it yields CASSFGRASGELFF. V usage is TRBV9 and J usage is TRBJ2-2, with TRBD2 matching over 8 bases. Per germline, CDR1 SGDLS and CDR2 YYNGEE. CDR3 size: 14 residues. The junction had 5 bases not matched to a gene; V was cut back by 4 bases and J by 6 bases.

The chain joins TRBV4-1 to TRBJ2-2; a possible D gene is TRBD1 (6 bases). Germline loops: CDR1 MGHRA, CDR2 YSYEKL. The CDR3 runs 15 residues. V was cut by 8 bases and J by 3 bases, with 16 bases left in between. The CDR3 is CASSLRDTDTGELFF. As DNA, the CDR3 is TGCGCCAGCTCTTTAAGGGACACTGACACCGGGGAGCTGTTTTTT.

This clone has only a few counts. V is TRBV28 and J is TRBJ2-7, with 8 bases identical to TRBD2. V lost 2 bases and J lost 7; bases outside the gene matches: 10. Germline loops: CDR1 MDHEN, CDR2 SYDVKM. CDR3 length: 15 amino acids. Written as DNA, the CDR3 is TGTGCCAGCAGTTTAAGTGGTCGAGCGGGGGAAGAGCAGTACTTC. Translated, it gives CASSLSGRAGEEQYF.

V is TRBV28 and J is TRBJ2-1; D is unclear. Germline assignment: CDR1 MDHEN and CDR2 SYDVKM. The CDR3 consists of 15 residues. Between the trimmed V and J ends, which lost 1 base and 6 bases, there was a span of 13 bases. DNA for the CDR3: TGTGCCAGCAGTTTATTGGCTTCAGGCATCAATGAGCAGTTCTTC. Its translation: CASSLLASGINEQFF.

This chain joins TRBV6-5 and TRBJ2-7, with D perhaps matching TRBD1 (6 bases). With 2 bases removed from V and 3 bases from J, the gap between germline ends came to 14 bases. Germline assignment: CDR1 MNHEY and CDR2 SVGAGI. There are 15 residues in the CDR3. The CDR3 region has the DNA TGTGCCAGCAGTTACCGGACAGCTAGCCTCTACGAGCAGTACTTC. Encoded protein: CASSYRTASLYEQYF.

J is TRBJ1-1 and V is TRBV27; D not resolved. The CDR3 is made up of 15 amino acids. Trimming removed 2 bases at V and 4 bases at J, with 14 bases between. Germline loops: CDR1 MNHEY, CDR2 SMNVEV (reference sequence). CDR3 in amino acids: CASSLMSAGITEAFF. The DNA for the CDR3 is TGTGCCAGCAGTTTAATGTCAGCGGGTATCACTGAAGCTTTCTTT.

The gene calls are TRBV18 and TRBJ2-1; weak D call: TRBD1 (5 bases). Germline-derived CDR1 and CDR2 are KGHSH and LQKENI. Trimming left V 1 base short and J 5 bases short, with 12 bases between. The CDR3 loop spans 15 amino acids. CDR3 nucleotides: TGTGCCAGCTCACCACAGCGACAGCAAAACAATGAGCAGTTCTTC. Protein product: CASSPQRQQNNEQFF. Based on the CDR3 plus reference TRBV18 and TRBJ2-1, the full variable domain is NAGVMQNPRHLVRRRGQEARLRCSPMKGHSHVYWYRQLPEEGLKFMVYLQKENIIDESGMPKERFSAEFPKEGPSILRIQQVVRGDSAAYFCASSPQRQQNNEQFFGPGTRLTVL.

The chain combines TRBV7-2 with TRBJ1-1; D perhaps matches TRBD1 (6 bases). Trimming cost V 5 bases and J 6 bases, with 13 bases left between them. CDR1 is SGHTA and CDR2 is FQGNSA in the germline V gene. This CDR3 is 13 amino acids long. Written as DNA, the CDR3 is TGTGCCAGCAGCCGTCTTCAGGGGTCTGAAGCTTTCTTT. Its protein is CASSRLQGSEAFF.

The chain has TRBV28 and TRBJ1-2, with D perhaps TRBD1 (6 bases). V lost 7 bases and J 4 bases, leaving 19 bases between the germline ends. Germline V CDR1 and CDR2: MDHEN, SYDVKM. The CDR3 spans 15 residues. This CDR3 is CASTLGGESFYGYTF. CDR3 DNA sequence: TGTGCCAGCACCCTAGGGGGAGAGTCCTTCTATGGCTACACCTTC.

The CDR3 reads CASGEQGRQETQYF. DNA for the CDR3: TGTGCCAGCGGGGAACAGGGACGCCAAGAGACCCAGTACTTC. The V gene is TRBV2, the J gene TRBJ2-5; D possibly corresponds to TRBD1 (6 bases). CDR3 length: 14 amino acids. Trimming left V 8 bases short and J 1 base short, with 14 bases between. From germline, CDR1 is SNHLY and CDR2 FYNNEI.

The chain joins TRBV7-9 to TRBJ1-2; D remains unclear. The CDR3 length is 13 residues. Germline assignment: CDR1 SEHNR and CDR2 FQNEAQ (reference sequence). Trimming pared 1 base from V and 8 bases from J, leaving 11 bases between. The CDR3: CASSLGDIYGYTF. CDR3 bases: TGTGCCAGCAGCTTAGGTGACATCTACGGCTACACCTTC.

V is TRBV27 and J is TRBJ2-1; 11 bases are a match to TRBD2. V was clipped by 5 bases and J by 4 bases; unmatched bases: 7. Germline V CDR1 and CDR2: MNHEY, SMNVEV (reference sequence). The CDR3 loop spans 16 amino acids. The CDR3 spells CASSRTGTSGYNEQFF. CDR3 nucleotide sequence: TGTGCCAGCAGTCGAACCGGGACTAGCGGATACAATGAGCAGTTCTTC.

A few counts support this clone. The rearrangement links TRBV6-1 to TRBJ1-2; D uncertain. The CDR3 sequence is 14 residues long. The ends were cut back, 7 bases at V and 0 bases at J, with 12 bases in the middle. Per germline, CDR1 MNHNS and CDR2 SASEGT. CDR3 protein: CASTSRVANYGYTF. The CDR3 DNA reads TGTGCCAGCACTTCCCGGGTAGCTAACTATGGCTACACCTTC.

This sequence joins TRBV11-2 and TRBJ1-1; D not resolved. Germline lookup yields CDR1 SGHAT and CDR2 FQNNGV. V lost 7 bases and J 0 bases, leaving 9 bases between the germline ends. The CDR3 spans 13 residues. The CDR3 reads CASTLHLNTEAFF. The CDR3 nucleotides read TGTGCCAGCACCCTTCACTTGAACACTGAAGCTTTCTTT.

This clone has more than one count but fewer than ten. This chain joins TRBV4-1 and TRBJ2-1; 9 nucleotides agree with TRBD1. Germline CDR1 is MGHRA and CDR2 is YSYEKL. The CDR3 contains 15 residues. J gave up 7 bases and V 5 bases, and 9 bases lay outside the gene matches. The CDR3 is CASSVGTGWRNEQFF. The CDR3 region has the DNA TGCGCCAGCAGCGTCGGGACAGGGTGGAGAAATGAGCAGTTCTTC.

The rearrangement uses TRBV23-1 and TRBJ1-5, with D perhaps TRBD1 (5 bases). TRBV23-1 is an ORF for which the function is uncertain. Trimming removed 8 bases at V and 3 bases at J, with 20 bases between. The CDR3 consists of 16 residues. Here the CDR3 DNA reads TGCGCCAGCCCCAAAGGTCACAGGCCAAACAATCAGCCCCAGCATTTT. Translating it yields CASPKGHRPNNQPQHF.

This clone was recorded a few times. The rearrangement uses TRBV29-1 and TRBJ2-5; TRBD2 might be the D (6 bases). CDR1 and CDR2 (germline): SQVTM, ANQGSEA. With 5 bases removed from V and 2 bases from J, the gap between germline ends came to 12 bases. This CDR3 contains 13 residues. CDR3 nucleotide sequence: TGCAGCGTTCACGGACTAAGTCAAGAGACCCAGTACTTC. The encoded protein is CSVHGLSQETQYF. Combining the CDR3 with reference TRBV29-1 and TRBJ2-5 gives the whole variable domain SAVISQKPSRDICQRGTSLTIQCQVDSQVTMMFWYRQQPGQSLTLIATANQGSEATYESGFVIDKFPISRPNLTFSTLTVSNMSPEDSSIYLCSVHGLSQETQYFGPGTRLLVL.

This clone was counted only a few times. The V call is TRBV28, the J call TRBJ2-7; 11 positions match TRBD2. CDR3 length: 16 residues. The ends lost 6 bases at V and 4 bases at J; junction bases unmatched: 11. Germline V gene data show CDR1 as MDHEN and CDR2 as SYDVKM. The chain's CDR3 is CASSVSTSGKKYEQYF. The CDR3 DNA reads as TGTGCCAGCAGCGTATCGACTAGCGGGAAGAAATACGAGCAGTACTTC.

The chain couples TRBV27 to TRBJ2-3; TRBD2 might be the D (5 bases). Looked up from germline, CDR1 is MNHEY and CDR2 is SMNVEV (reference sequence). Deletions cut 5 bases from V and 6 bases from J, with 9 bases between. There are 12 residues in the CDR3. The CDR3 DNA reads TGTGCCAGCAGTCCCCGCGGGGATACGCAGTATTTT. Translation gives CASSPRGDTQYF.

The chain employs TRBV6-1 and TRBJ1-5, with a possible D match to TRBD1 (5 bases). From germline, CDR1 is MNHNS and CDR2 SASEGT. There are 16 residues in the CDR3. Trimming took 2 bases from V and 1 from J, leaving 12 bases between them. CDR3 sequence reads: CASSERRGLSNQPQHF. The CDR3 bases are TGTGCCAGCAGTGAACGGAGGGGCTTGAGCAATCAGCCCCAGCATTTT.

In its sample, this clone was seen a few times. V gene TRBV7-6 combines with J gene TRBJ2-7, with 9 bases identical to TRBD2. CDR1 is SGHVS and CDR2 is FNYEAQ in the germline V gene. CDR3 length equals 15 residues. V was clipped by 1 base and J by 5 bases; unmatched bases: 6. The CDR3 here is CASSLEVSGSHEQYF. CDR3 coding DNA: TGTGCCAGCAGCTTAGAAGTTAGCGGGAGCCACGAGCAGTACTTC.

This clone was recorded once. The DNA for the CDR3 is TGTGCCAGCACTAGCCGGGACATCCCCACCTTC. It encodes CASTSRDIPTF. The J gene is TRBJ1-2, the V gene TRBV28; a weak D match, TRBD1 (6 bases). Germline V gives CDR1 MDHEN, CDR2 SYDVKM. This CDR3 has 11 amino acids. Trimming removed 7 bases at V and 13 bases at J, with 16 bases between.

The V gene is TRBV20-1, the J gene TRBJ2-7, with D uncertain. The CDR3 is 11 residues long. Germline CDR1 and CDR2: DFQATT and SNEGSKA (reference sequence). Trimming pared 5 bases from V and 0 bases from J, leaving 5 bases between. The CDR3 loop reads CSARSSYEQYF. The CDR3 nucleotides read TGCAGTGCTCGGAGCTCCTACGAGCAGTACTTC.